The source of this T cell receptor beta chain is a study of blood T cell repertoires in COVID-19. The overall study: Samples of COVID-19 (acute and convalescent) were obtained from the United States, Italy and Spain. T cells, B-cell-depleted T cells, or PBMCs supplied cDNA or gDNA.

Under the authors' procedure: Estimated nucleated cell counts came from reference gene primer amplification. Sequencing was performed with immunoSEQ multiplex PCR; in TCRdb, only in-frame clones are kept and a portion is missing. V and J calls and clone size are given by that table; D and trimming were obtained from the DNA. This table holds roughly 250,000 clones, around 82% found once. This clone was recorded a few times. V was pared by 2 bases and J by 0 bases, with 11 bases between. The CDR3 length is 17 residues. Germline lookup yields CDR1 MNHNS and CDR2 SASEGT. The receptor's source is a woman of 80 years or more with active or convalescent COVID-19. The V and J genes are TRBV6-1 and TRBJ1-6, with TRBD1 as a possible D gene (5 bases). What was sequenced was peripheral blood. CDR3 in amino acids: CASSERDGSSYNSPLHF. Written as DNA, the CDR3 is TGTGCCAGCAGTGAAAGGGACGGGAGCTCCTATAATTCACCCCTCCACTTT.